This is a list of T cell receptor beta chains from one sample in a study of T cells in Graves' hyperthyroidism and ophthalmopathy. TCRdb fed the multiplex PCR reads into MiXCR, producing one record per CDR3 protein. The repertoire holds 500,000 to 600,000 distinct CDR3 sequences, with 46% as singletons. The specimen was peripheral blood or thyroid tissue (not recorded which). The receptors originated from an adult woman with Graves' disease, either hyperthyroidism or ophthalmopathy (not recorded which). The conserved cysteine and the conserved F or W are not part of the CDR3 here.

j_call v_call cdr3_aa
TRBJ1-2 TRBV10-3 AIASSGGDYGYT
TRBJ1-5 TRBV7-6 ASSEIGGGNQPQH
TRBJ2-1 TRBV5-1 ASSLGSGENEQF
TRBJ2-7 TRBV7-9 ASSSLGGVDSYEQY
TRBJ2-7 TRBV2 ASSLTGGAVHEQY
TRBJ2-5 TRBV6-5 ATGGYSSQERTQY
TRBJ2-5 TRBV28 ASTKTETQY
TRBJ1-1 TRBV29-1 SVETRPDTEAF
TRBJ1-2 TRBV4-2 ASSQEGAYGYT
TRBJ1-1 TRBV5-1 ASSFGGAAWNTEAF
TRBJ1-2 TRBV20-1 SARDAGVGGYT
TRBJ1-5 TRBV20-1 SATKTGELWGLDQPQH
TRBJ1-4 TRBV29-1 SVSVGGKLF
TRBJ2-5 TRBV5-1 ASSADQETQY
TRBJ2-2 TRBV7-2 ASSSRLAGVGELF
TRBJ1-5 TRBV20-1 SAARGPLDQPQH
TRBJ2-5 TRBV25-1 ASSEWFGGKETQY
TRBJ2-7 TRBV4-1 ASSPSGPYEQY
TRBJ2-7 TRBV7-2 ASSFSAREQY
TRBJ2-7 TRBV11-2 ASSLDPNSGLEQY
TRBJ1-5 TRBV20-1 SATGWDYNQPQH
TRBJ1-2 TRBV10-3 AISGSRGGRQYGYT
TRBJ1-1 TRBV9 ASSEGVHTEAF
TRBJ1-3 TRBV7-2 ASSQLNSGNTIY
TRBJ2-2 TRBV5-1 ASSYRDFRTGELF
TRBJ1-6 TRBV7-9 ASSPDRTNSPLH
TRBJ1-6 TRBV12-3/TRBV12-4 ASSPGANGSPLH
TRBJ1-6 TRBV28 ASSKGAGAYNSPLH
TRBJ1-5 TRBV19 ASTDRGQGEGTQH
TRBJ1-6 TRBV11-2 ASSSHPDSPLH
TRBJ2-2 TRBV24-1 ATAAARTGELF
TRBJ2-6 TRBV6-1 ASSLTSRRSGGSFRT
TRBJ2-7 TRBV6-2/TRBV6-3 ASTKPSGLHYEQY
TRBJ1-2 TRBV3-1 ASSQATGVGYT
TRBJ2-7 TRBV3-1 ASSQDSTASKQY
TRBJ2-3 TRBV2 ASSDWLPSGYTDTQY
TRBJ2-5 TRBV18 ASSPSQGSQETQY
TRBJ1-5 TRBV20-1 SASSRTFYSNQPQH
TRBJ2-2 TRBV24-1 ATSLAGGTGELF
TRBJ2-6 TRBV30 AWSGGYSGANVLT
TRBJ1-3 TRBV6-6 ASSYPTGVHYGYTIY
TRBJ2-7 TRBV20-1 SARYSLLAGPSSYEQY
TRBJ2-7 TRBV7-8 ASSTGTGGPYEQY
TRBJ2-7 TRBV14 ASSHTGKRSYEQY
TRBJ1-2 TRBV20-1 SARGSTDHDHGYT
TRBJ2-7 TRBV28 ASSWKDEQY
TRBJ1-2 TRBV29-1 RDSGQGPANYGYT